The 18 T cell receptor beta chains below come from one sample, sequenced in a study of regulatory T cells in long-lasting Graves disease. Time point described: persistent/refractory GD, antithyroid drugs over 5 years with positive TRAb. Following extraction of RNA from PBMCs, that RNA was used to make the TCR library. Both iRepertoire HTBI primers and Arm-PCR of CDR3 regions were used to build the TCR beta libraries. TCRdb processed the multiplex PCR reads anew with MiXCR; each CDR3 protein has one entry. The data contain roughly 450,000 distinct CDR3 sequences, less than 25% of them singletons. The material was peripheral blood mononuclear cells (PBMCs), obtained when the disease was refractory, from a patient treated with antithyroid drugs. These receptors were collected from a female donor with Graves disease.

The chain uses TRBV20-1 and TRBJ2-4, with 8 bases that match TRBD1. V lost 4 bases to trimming and J lost 6 bases; unmatched junction nucleotides: 11. CDR3 length: 15 amino acids. The germline V gene has CDR1 DFQATT and CDR2 SNEGSKA (reference sequence). The CDR3 loop reads CSATTGVVVGNIQYF. Written as DNA, the CDR3 is TGCAGTGCTACGACAGGGGTCGTTGTTGGAAACATTCAGTACTTC.

This clonotype was found a few times. The chain employs TRBV4-1 and TRBJ2-7; weak D call: TRBD1 (5 bases). V lost 1 base, J lost 6 bases, and 16 bases lay in between. Germline CDR1 reads MGHRA; CDR2 reads YSYEKL. The CDR3 spans 15 residues. The CDR3 DNA follows: TGCGCCAGCAGCCAAGTCCAAGACAGAGTTGGCGAGCAGTACTTC. Its protein is CASSQVQDRVGEQYF.

Ten or more counts support this clonotype. The chain is built from TRBV19 and TRBJ1-1; 7 nucleotides line up with TRBD1. CDR3 size: 14 residues. Germline V gives CDR1 LNHDA, CDR2 SQIVND (reference sequence). The ends lost 5 bases at V and 1 base at J; junction bases unmatched: 4. The chain's CDR3 is CASSSHRGNTEAFF. The CDR3 nucleotides are TGTGCCAGTAGTTCACACAGGGGGAACACTGAAGCTTTCTTT.

The chain links TRBV30 to TRBJ2-7; 8 bases match TRBD2. Trimming cost V 3 bases and J 7 bases; bases outside gene matches: 8. The CDR3 extends over 13 amino acids. CDR1 is GTSNPN and CDR2 is SVGIG in the germline V gene (reference sequence). The CDR3 loop is CAWSLAGIGEQYF. Written as DNA, the CDR3 is TGTGCCTGGAGCTTAGCGGGAATCGGGGAGCAGTACTTC.

This clonotype was seen ten or more times. The chain uses TRBV11-2 and TRBJ2-1; D ambiguous. V lost 1 base, J lost 13 bases, and 17 bases lay in between. The CDR3 runs to 14 residues. From germline, CDR1 is SGHAT and CDR2 FQNNGV. The CDR3 DNA follows: TGTGCCAGCAGCTTAGGTCAGGTGGGTGATTTCCAGTTCTTC. As protein: CASSLGQVGDFQFF.

This rearrangement joins TRBV30 to TRBJ1-5, with TRBD1 matching over 8 bases. This CDR3 is built from 15 residues. V was clipped by 0 bases and J by 1 base; unmatched bases: 2. CDR1 GTSNPN and CDR2 SVGIG come from the germline V gene (reference sequence). DNA of the CDR3: TGTGCCTGGAGTGTCGGACAGGGCAGCAATCAGCCCCAGCATTTT. Translation gives CAWSVGQGSNQPQHF.

This clonotype occurred a few times. The gene calls are TRBV4-3 and TRBJ2-7; the match to TRBD2 covers 16 bases. Germline-derived CDR1 and CDR2 are LGHNA and YSLEER. J gave up 1 base and V 4 bases, and 4 bases lay outside the gene matches. This CDR3 has 17 amino acids. The CDR3 sequence: CASSPGLAGGGSYEQYF. The CDR3 bases are TGCGCCAGCAGCCCGGGACTAGCGGGAGGGGGGTCCTACGAGCAGTACTTC.

This sequence joins TRBV7-2 and TRBJ1-2, with 12 positions matching TRBD1. The CDR3 contains 15 residues. Germline V gene sequence: CDR1 SGHTA, CDR2 FQGNSA. With 5 bases clipped from V and 3 bases from J, the junction kept 4 bases outside the gene matches. CDR3 DNA sequence: TGTGCCAGCAGCCTGGGACAGGGGGCTTACTATGGCTACACCTTC. Translating gives CASSLGQGAYYGYTF.

This clonotype showed up just a few times. The chain employs TRBV6-1 and TRBJ1-2; D unresolved. The V gene lost 8 bases and the J gene lost 4 bases, with 17 bases spanning the gap. The CDR3 has 14 amino acids. CDR1 and CDR2 from the germline V gene are MNHNS and SASEGT. The CDR3: CASRPSRAPYGYTF. DNA of the CDR3: TGTGCCAGCCGGCCATCGCGGGCCCCCTATGGCTACACCTTC.

On this clonotype: The CDR3 does not close with the conserved phenylalanine or tryptophan, likely indicating a read error. V gene TRBV2 combines with J gene TRBJ1-1, with 9 bases fitting TRBD1. With V trimmed by 10 bases and J by 4 bases, 16 bases remained unmatched. The length of the CDR3 is 16 residues. Germline values: CDR1 SNHLY, CDR2 FYNNEI. CDR3 protein: CATTLMGTGLATEAFL. The CDR3 nucleotides read TGTGCCACGACGCTAATGGGGACAGGGCTGGCCACTGAAGCTTTCCTT.

This chain connects TRBV29-1 to TRBJ2-3, with D tentatively TRBD1 or TRBD2 (5 bases each). V lost 3 bases to trimming and J lost 0 bases, with 10 bases between them. Germline assignment: CDR1 SQVTM and CDR2 ANQGSEA. The length of the CDR3 is 14 residues. CDR3 nucleotides: TGCAGCGTTGATGGGGACCGAAGCACAGATACGCAGTATTTT. Amino acid sequence: CSVDGDRSTDTQYF.

This clonotype was detected many times. The chain uses TRBV27 and TRBJ1-1, with D possibly matching TRBD1 (6 bases). Deletions cut 0 bases from V and 4 bases from J, with 15 bases between. Per the germline V gene, CDR1 is MNHEY and CDR2 is SMNVEV (reference sequence). CDR3 length: 16 amino acids. The CDR3 sequence is CASSLSGGLGGTEAFF. The CDR3 DNA reads TGTGCCAGCAGTTTATCAGGGGGACTGGGAGGCACTGAAGCTTTCTTT.

CDR3: CASSPVSNADSYVDEQYF. In DNA, the CDR3 is TGTGCCAGCTCACCCGTGAGTAACGCGGACAGTTATGTTGACGAGCAGTACTTC. This chain connects TRBV18 to TRBJ2-7, with D perhaps TRBD1 (6 bases). CDR3 length: 18 residues. The V gene lost 3 bases and the J gene lost 5 bases, with 26 bases spanning the gap. CDR1 is KGHSH and CDR2 is LQKENI in the germline V gene.

The chain has TRBV20-1 and TRBJ2-2, with 7 positions matching TRBD2. Germline CDR1 is DFQATT and CDR2 is SNEGSKA (reference sequence). Losses at the gene ends were 1 base for V and 5 bases for J; bases not matched to a gene: 10. The CDR3 is 16 amino acids. CDR3 amino acids: CSARVWAGAETGELFF. The CDR3 DNA is TGCAGTGCTAGAGTATGGGCGGGAGCGGAAACCGGGGAGCTGTTTTTT.

This clonotype was recorded many times. The chain is built from TRBV2 and TRBJ1-3; D is unclear. Trimming pared 6 bases from V and 8 bases from J, leaving 11 bases between. This CDR3 is built from 12 residues. Germline V gene data show CDR1 as SNHLY and CDR2 as FYNNEI. The CDR3 spells CASRSQFDTIYF. The CDR3 DNA follows: TGTGCCAGCAGGTCCCAGTTTGACACCATATATTTT.

J is TRBJ2-3 and V is TRBV29-1; tentative D call: TRBD2 (6 bases). This CDR3 has 14 residues. Germline loops: CDR1 SQVTM, CDR2 ANQGSEA. The CDR3 sequence is CSGGGLGTTDTQYF. The CDR3, as DNA: TGCAGTGGGGGAGGATTGGGGACCACAGATACGCAGTATTTT.

This clonotype was picked up many times. V and J are TRBV2 and TRBJ2-5; TRBD2 is a possible D gene (6 bases). Trimming left V 5 bases short and J 6 bases short, with 16 bases between. CDR1 SNHLY and CDR2 FYNNEI come from the germline V gene. There are 14 residues in the CDR3. In DNA form, the CDR3 reads TGTGCCAGCAGTACCACCCCGGGGGATAAGACCCAGTACTTC. Protein: CASSTTPGDKTQYF.

As for this clonotype: A much larger clone sits a single nucleotide away, making a read error possible. The chain combines TRBV5-6 with TRBJ1-1; D is unresolved. In germline, CDR1 is SGHDT, CDR2 YYEEEE. The CDR3 is 13 residues long. Trimming took off 6 bases at V and 4 bases at J, with 13 bases between the two ends. The CDR3 nucleotides read TGTGCCAGCATAGACGAAGGTGTCACTGAAGCTTTCTTT. It encodes CASIDEGVTEAFF.